A single sample gave rise to the 27 T cell receptor beta chains below, sequenced in a study of T cells in Graves' hyperthyroidism and ophthalmopathy. The CDR3 regions of TCR beta were amplified from RNA transcripts. The HTBI primer set drove a first-round RT-PCR of the TCR CDR3. One entry per CDR3 protein, called by TCRdb with MiXCR from the multiplex PCR reads. This sample has almost 600,000 distinct CDR3 sequences, with 35% to 55% found just once. Sequencing used peripheral blood or thyroid tissue (not recorded which). Every receptor here comes from a woman under 30 with Graves' hyperthyroidism.

This clonotype was recorded a few times. The rearrangement joins TRBV7-3 to TRBJ2-1, with 12 bases fitting TRBD2. Germline lookup yields CDR1 SGHTA and CDR2 FQGTGA. Germline trimming cut 2 bases from V and 4 bases from J; bases unmatched to any gene: 12. The CDR3 sequence is 19 residues long. The CDR3 loop reads CASSLLFRTSGIPYNEQFF. CDR3 in DNA: TGTGCCAGCAGCTTACTGTTCAGGACTAGCGGGATCCCTTACAATGAGCAGTTCTTC.

The chain couples TRBV7-8 to TRBJ2-3; D perhaps matches TRBD2 (5 bases). V lost 6 bases and J lost 0, with 19 bases in between. Germline CDR1 is SGHVS and CDR2 is FQNEAQ. The CDR3 loop spans 17 amino acids. CDR3 protein: CASRTSRTDSSTDTQYF. The CDR3, as DNA: TGTGCCAGCAGAACCTCACGAACGGACTCCAGCACAGATACGCAGTATTTT.

The chain is built from TRBV7-3 and TRBJ2-5, with D perhaps matching TRBD1 (6 bases). Germline CDR1 and CDR2: SGHTA and FQGTGA. With 5 bases removed from V and 1 base from J, the gap between germline ends came to 17 bases. The CDR3 runs to 16 residues. The CDR3 DNA follows: TGTGCCAGCAGCCAGACGATGGGGGCTTTCCAAGAGACCCAGTACTTC. Translating it yields CASSQTMGAFQETQYF.

This clonotype was counted ten times or more. The chain joins TRBV11-2 to TRBJ1-3, with D unresolved. This CDR3 region has 14 residues. Germline lookup yields CDR1 SGHAT and CDR2 FQNNGV. The ends were cut back, 4 bases at V and 7 bases at J, with 14 bases in the middle. The CDR3 region is CASSSWINVNTIYF. The CDR3 DNA is TGTGCCAGCAGCTCCTGGATCAATGTGAACACCATATATTTT.

The chain carries TRBV29-1 and TRBJ1-5; possible D gene TRBD1, 5 bases. Germline values: CDR1 SQVTM, CDR2 ANQGSEA. The V gene lost 7 bases and the J gene lost 1 base, with 23 bases spanning the gap. CDR3 length equals 17 residues. The chain's CDR3 is CSASSLGVSGSNQPQHF. The DNA of the CDR3 is TGCAGCGCCAGCAGCTTGGGGGTTTCGGGAAGCAATCAGCCCCAGCATTTT.

This clonotype was found a few times. The rearrangement uses TRBV6-6 and TRBJ2-2; 10 bases are shared with TRBD2. Per the germline V gene, CDR1 is MNHNY and CDR2 is SVGAGI (reference sequence). The CDR3 loop spans 17 amino acids. Losses at the gene ends were 1 base for V and 6 bases for J; bases not matched to a gene: 8. The CDR3 nucleotides are TGTGCCAGCAGTTACTTGTCTGGGACTAGCGTTCCCGGGGAGCTGTTTTTT. Translating it yields CASSYLSGTSVPGELFF.

The rearrangement uses TRBV5-1 and TRBJ2-5; 11 nucleotides line up with TRBD2. Trimming cost V 5 bases and J 5 bases; bases outside gene matches: 8. Germline values: CDR1 SGHRS, CDR2 YFSETQ. The CDR3 is made up of 15 amino acids. CDR3 bases: TGCGCCAGCAGTGCTACTAGCGGGAGTCACGAGACCCAGTACTTC. Its translation: CASSATSGSHETQYF.

This clonotype was counted between two and nine times. V gene TRBV7-2 combines with J gene TRBJ1-2; 9 bases are a match to TRBD1. This CDR3 contains 15 residues. Germline CDR1 is SGHTA and CDR2 is FQGNSA. Trimming at V came to 4 bases and at J to 5 bases, leaving 8 bases not matched to a gene. Here the CDR3 reads CASSSRTGAGYGYTF. DNA of the CDR3: TGTGCCAGCAGCTCGCGGACAGGGGCGGGGTATGGCTACACCTTC.

Concerning this clonotype: A read error may produce the germline difference seen at one junction end. This chain joins TRBV25-1 and TRBJ1-1; no clear D. The CDR3 spans 12 residues. Germline CDR1 MGHDK, CDR2 SYGVNS. CDR3 loop: CASSDQSTEASF. As DNA, the CDR3 is TGTGCCAGCAGTGATCAGTCCACTGAAGCTTCTTTT.

The rearrangement links TRBV10-3 to TRBJ2-7; D remains unclear. CDR1 and CDR2 from the germline V gene are ENHRY and SYGVKD. This CDR3 is 12 amino acids long. With 5 bases removed from V and 3 bases from J, the gap between germline ends came to 8 bases. In nucleotides, the CDR3 is TGTGCCATCAGTCTAGGCGGCTACGAGCAGTACTTC. The encoded protein is CAISLGGYEQYF.

The chain employs TRBV29-1 and TRBJ1-2; D gene ambiguous. Germline CDR1 SQVTM, CDR2 ANQGSEA. The CDR3 is made up of 9 amino acids. Trimming left V 8 bases short and J 8 bases short, with 9 bases between. The CDR3, as DNA: TGCAGCCAGGTAACCGGCTACACCTTC. Protein: CSQVTGYTF. Combining the CDR3 with reference TRBV29-1 and TRBJ1-2 gives the whole variable domain SAVISQKPSRDICQRGTSLTIQCQVDSQVTMMFWYRQQPGQSLTLIATANQGSEATYESGFVIDKFPISRPNLTFSTLTVSNMSPEDSSIYLCSQVTGYTFGSGTRLTVV.

This chain joins TRBV29-1 and TRBJ1-2; possible D gene TRBD1, 5 bases. The CDR3 is 12 amino acids. V shed 8 bases and J shed 1 base, with 11 bases lying between them. Germline loops: CDR1 SQVTM, CDR2 ANQGSEA. The CDR3 DNA reads TGCAGCAGTGCTCAGGGTAACTATGGCTACACCTTC. Amino acid sequence: CSSAQGNYGYTF.

This clonotype was observed at least ten times. The chain couples TRBV25-1 to TRBJ1-2, with D perhaps TRBD1 (6 bases). The V end was cut by 1 base, the J end by 2 bases, with 17 bases between. Germline V lookup: CDR1 MGHDK, CDR2 SYGVNS. There are 17 residues in the CDR3. The CDR3: CASSEWGAGIQNYGYTF. The CDR3 nucleotides are TGTGCCAGCAGTGAATGGGGGGCGGGGATTCAAAACTATGGCTACACCTTC.

The chain has TRBV7-2 and TRBJ1-2; TRBD1 matches 8 bases. The V gene's germline CDR1 is SGHTA and CDR2 FQGNSA. J was trimmed by 10 bases and V by 5 bases; bases with no gene match: 9. The CDR3 is 13 amino acids. CDR3 nucleotide sequence: TGTGCCAGCAGCCGAACGACAGGGGCGGCCTACACCTTC. It specifies CASSRTTGAAYTF.

Concerning this clonotype itself: Without the conserved terminal phenylalanine or tryptophan, this CDR3 likely stems from a read error. The CDR3 reads CASSFDSGAYEQYL. CDR3 nucleotide sequence: TGTGCCAGCAGCTTCGATTCAGGGGCCTACGAGCAGTACCTC. The chain combines TRBV25-1 with TRBJ2-7, with D tentatively TRBD1 (6 bases). The germline V and J ends were trimmed by 6 bases and 2 bases, with 14 bases remaining between them. The germline CDR1 and CDR2 sequences are MGHDK and SYGVNS. CDR3 size: 14 residues.

This clonotype was recorded many times. The chain's CDR3 is CASSLTTGTLGNQPQHF. CDR3 DNA sequence: TGCGCCAGCAGCCTAACGACAGGGACTTTGGGCAATCAGCCCCAGCATTTT. J is TRBJ1-5 and V is TRBV4-1; TRBD1 agrees at 7 bases. The CDR3 runs to 17 residues. The V gene's germline CDR1 is MGHRA and CDR2 YSYEKL. The V and J ends lost 4 bases and 2 bases, in that order; junction bases with no gene match: 11.

The chain is built from TRBV25-1 and TRBJ1-2; D is possibly TRBD1 (5 bases). Looked up from germline, CDR1 is MGHDK and CDR2 is SYGVNS. V lost 4 bases and J lost 3, with 18 bases in between. This CDR3 has 16 residues. CDR3 coding DNA: TGTGCCAGCAGTGCTAGTCCGGGACCAAAAGACTATGGCTACACCTTC. Its translation is CASSASPGPKDYGYTF.

The sample holds many counts of this clonotype. For the CDR3, the DNA is TGTGCCAGCAGTTACGGGTCTAGCGCCCGCTACGAGCAGTACTTC. Protein sequence: CASSYGSSARYEQYF. The chain is built from TRBV6-2 or TRBV6-3 and TRBJ2-7; the D gene is possibly TRBD2 (6 bases). V lost 2 bases and J lost 3, with 14 bases in between. CDR3 length: 15 residues. Germline V gives CDR1 MNHEY, CDR2 SVGEGT.

CDR3 DNA: TGCAGCGCGAGAACAGGGGGGGCTGACATGAACACTGAAGCTTTCTTT. Translating gives CSARTGGADMNTEAFF. This sequence joins TRBV29-1 and TRBJ1-1, with 8 positions matching TRBD1. The CDR3 runs to 16 residues. Per the germline V gene, CDR1 is SQVTM and CDR2 is ANQGSEA. Trimming cost V 7 bases and J 0 bases; bases outside gene matches: 13.

This clonotype was seen ten or more times. The chain has TRBV6-2 or TRBV6-3 and TRBJ1-2; D unclear. This CDR3 comprises 11 residues. Trimming took 10 bases from V and 7 from J, leaving 13 bases between them. CDR1 and CDR2 (germline): MNHEY, SVGEGT. CDR3 nucleotide sequence: TGTGCCATTGTTACCCCATCTGGCTACACCTTC. Amino acid sequence: CAIVTPSGYTF.

The chain has TRBV5-1 and TRBJ2-6; D not certain. Between the trimmed V and J ends, which lost 1 base and 0 bases, there was a span of 11 bases. The germline CDR1 and CDR2 sequences are SGHRS and YFSETQ. The CDR3 extends over 17 amino acids. CDR3: CASSLYFMNSGANVLTF. The CDR3 nucleotides read TGCGCCAGCAGCTTGTATTTTATGAACTCTGGGGCCAACGTCCTGACTTTC.

The gene calls are TRBV7-2 and TRBJ2-7, with D maybe TRBD1 (6 bases). The germline V gene has CDR1 SGHTA and CDR2 FQGNSA. This CDR3 has 15 residues. Trimming removed 5 bases at V and 3 bases at J, with 17 bases between. The chain's CDR3 is CASSAIQGRGYEQYF. The CDR3 nucleotides read TGTGCCAGCAGCGCAATACAGGGCCGGGGCTACGAGCAGTACTTC.

J is TRBJ2-2 and V is TRBV7-9, with no clear D. Germline V CDR1 and CDR2: SEHNR, FQNEAQ (reference sequence). The CDR3 is made up of 13 amino acids. V was cut by 7 bases and J by 2 bases, with 8 bases left in between. This chain's CDR3 is CASNPGNTGELFF. The CDR3 region has the DNA TGTGCCAGCAACCCCGGAAACACCGGGGAGCTGTTTTTT.

The V gene is TRBV7-9, the J gene TRBJ1-2; D remains unclear. The CDR3 has 14 amino acids. V was cut by 2 bases and J by 4 bases, with 11 bases left in between. Germline V CDR1 and CDR2: SEHNR, FQNEAQ (reference sequence). The CDR3 DNA reads as TGTGCCAGCAGCTTACGCGGGAAACCCTATGGCTACACCTTC. Its translation is CASSLRGKPYGYTF.

DNA of the CDR3: TGCAGCGCCGCCAAGACAGGGGTTGACTATGGCTACACCTTC. It encodes CSAAKTGVDYGYTF. The chain recombines TRBV29-1 with TRBJ1-2, with TRBD1 matching over 8 bases. The V gene's germline CDR1 is SQVTM and CDR2 ANQGSEA. This CDR3 has 14 amino acids. Unmatched junction bases numbered 10, after V lost 7 bases and J lost 3 bases. The variable domain in full, with the rest retrieved from reference TRBV29-1 and TRBJ1-2, is SAVISQKPSRDICQRGTSLTIQCQVDSQVTMMFWYRQQPGQSLTLIATANQGSEATYESGFVIDKFPISRPNLTFSTLTVSNMSPEDSSIYLCSAAKTGVDYGYTFGSGTRLTVV.

This clonotype was recorded once. Just one base apart from a much larger clone, this may be a read error. This chain connects TRBV9 to TRBJ2-5; no definite D call. CDR1 SGDLS and CDR2 YYNGEE come from the germline V gene. Trimming left V 0 bases short and J 9 bases short, with 3 bases between. CDR3 length equals 10 residues. Here the CDR3 DNA reads TGTGCCAGCAGCGTAGGGTCCCAGTACTTC. Translation: CASSVGSQYF.

Remarks on this clonotype: A read error may be the cause here, since a much bigger clone is one base away. This sequence joins TRBV27 and TRBJ2-2; D is uncertain. This CDR3 contains 12 residues. Germline values: CDR1 MNHEY, CDR2 SMNVEV (reference sequence). CDR3 region: CAGSPLNGELFF. CDR3 sequence (DNA): TGTGCCGGCAGTCCTTTGAACGGGGAGCTGTTTTTT.